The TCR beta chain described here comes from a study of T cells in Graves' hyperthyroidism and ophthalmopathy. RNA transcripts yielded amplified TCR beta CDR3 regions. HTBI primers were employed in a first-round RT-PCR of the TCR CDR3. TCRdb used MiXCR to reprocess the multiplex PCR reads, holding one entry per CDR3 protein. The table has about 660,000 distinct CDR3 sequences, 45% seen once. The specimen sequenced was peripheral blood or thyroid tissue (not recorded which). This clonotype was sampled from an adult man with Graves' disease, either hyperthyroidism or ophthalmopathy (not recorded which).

The CDR3 reads CSATDGYGYTF. The DNA of the CDR3 is TGCAGTGCCACGGACGGTTATGGCTACACCTTC. The chain joins TRBV20-1 to TRBJ1-2; D remains ambiguous. The V end lost 6 bases, the J end lost 5 bases, and 10 bases lay between the germline ends. The CDR3 contains 11 residues. Germline-derived CDR1 and CDR2 are DFQATT and SNEGSKA (reference sequence).